This T cell receptor (beta chain) was found in a study of CD8 T cell repertoires and HIV-1 epitope variants. Whole-study results and caveats: The assay identified only TCR beta chains of antigen-proliferating T cells.

This CDR3 is built from 11 residues. Germline CDR1 and CDR2: MNHEY and SVGAGI. V gave up 1 base and J gave up 9 bases, with 4 bases separating them. The assay was immunoSEQ multiplex PCR, and TCRdb's table has in-frame clones only and misses some. In the table there are more than 7,000 clones, around three fifths of which are singletons. A word on this clone: The antigen remains undetermined.

Sequencing was carried out using cultured CD8+ T cells derived from PBMCs. The rearrangement uses TRBV6-5 and TRBJ2-1; no clear D. This receptor was obtained from a male donor with HIV. CDR3 bases: TGTGCCAGCAGTTACTTTGGTGAGCAGTTCTTC. The encoded protein is CASSYFGEQFF.